These 16 T cell receptor beta chains originate from one sample sequenced in a study of T cell repertoires in cytomegalovirus infection. TCRdb called the reads again in MiXCR, with one record for every CDR3 protein. The table records hundreds of thousands of distinct CDR3 sequences, approximately 30% of them present only once. These receptors lack a known antigen. The source material was cultured CD8+ T cells from PBMCs, sampled from culture after CMV antigen stimulation. Receptors were obtained from a human donor in good health (CMV status not recorded). Some clones in this sample may be carry-over from other donors' samples.

This chain links TRBV4-1 with TRBJ1-2; D gene uncertain. V was trimmed by 0 bases and J by 6 bases, leaving 17 bases between them. Looked up from germline, CDR1 is MGHRA and CDR2 is YSYEKL. The CDR3 loop spans 16 amino acids. CDR3 DNA: TGCGCCAGCAGCCAAGATTCCGTCGGTGTAGGCAATGGCTACACCTTC. It is translated as CASSQDSVGVGNGYTF.

This clonotype was recorded a few times. The CDR3, as DNA: TGTGCCAGCGGAGATCGCCAGTATGGCTACACCTTC. Translation: CASGDRQYGYTF. The chain has TRBV12-3 or TRBV12-4 and TRBJ1-2; no clear D gene. V dropped 8 bases and J dropped 5 bases, with 12 bases sitting between them. This CDR3 has 12 amino acids.

The table lists this clonotype with a count of one. J is TRBJ2-1 and V is TRBV4-1; a weak D match, TRBD2 (7 bases). Germline lookup yields CDR1 MGHRA and CDR2 YSYEKL. The CDR3 sequence is 13 residues long. Trimming shortened V by 3 bases and J by 14 bases, and 17 bases separated the two germline ends. The CDR3: CASSQYSRGGEFF. The DNA for the CDR3 is TGCGCCAGCAGCCAGTATTCGAGGGGGGGGGAGTTCTTC.

This chain links TRBV11-3 with TRBJ1-1; 7 nucleotides line up with TRBD1. Unmatched junction bases numbered 12, after V lost 2 bases and J lost 3 bases. Per germline, CDR1 SGHNT and CDR2 YENEEA. This CDR3 spans 17 amino acids. The CDR3 nucleotides read TGTGCCAGCAGCTTAAGACAGGGTCCACGGGAGGACACTGAAGCTTTCTTT. It specifies CASSLRQGPREDTEAFF.

This clonotype was seen only a few times. The chain couples TRBV27 to TRBJ2-7; 7 bases line up with TRBD1. The CDR3 is 12 residues long. The V segment lost 6 bases and the J segment 6 bases; nucleotides outside the gene matches: 5. From germline, CDR1 is MNHEY and CDR2 SMNVEV (reference sequence). DNA of the CDR3: TGTGCCAGCAGCCCGACAGGGCTCGAGCAGTACTTC. It yields the protein CASSPTGLEQYF.

This clonotype was detected a few times. The V gene is TRBV25-1, the J gene TRBJ2-5; D unresolved. Trimming removed 3 bases at V and 1 base at J, with 12 bases between. This CDR3 contains 15 residues. The germline gives CDR1 MGHDK, CDR2 SYGVNS. The CDR3 DNA sequence: TGTGCCAGCAGTGATTTTGGGCACGCCCAAGAGACCCAGTACTTC. It specifies CASSDFGHAQETQYF.

In this sample, this clonotype turned up a few times. V usage is TRBV5-1 and J usage is TRBJ2-7; 8 nucleotides align to TRBD1. The J segment lost 5 bases and the V segment lost 4 bases, leaving 11 bases of the junction unmatched. Germline CDR1 is SGHRS and CDR2 is YFSETQ. The CDR3 has 15 residues. The CDR3 loop reads CASSRRAGGQDEQYF. Here the CDR3 DNA reads TGCGCCAGCAGCCGGAGGGCAGGGGGCCAGGACGAGCAGTACTTC.

This chain uses TRBV27 with TRBJ1-5; D might be TRBD1 (5 bases). Trimming took off 1 base at V and 2 bases at J, with 9 bases between the two ends. Germline loops: CDR1 MNHEY, CDR2 SMNVEV (reference sequence). The CDR3 is made up of 15 amino acids. CDR3 nucleotides: TGTGCCAGCAGTTTATATCGGGGACGCAATCAGCCCCAGCATTTT. Translated: CASSLYRGRNQPQHF.

The J gene is TRBJ2-3, the V gene TRBV7-6; the match to TRBD2 covers 11 bases. The germline gives CDR1 SGHVS, CDR2 FNYEAQ. V gave up 5 bases and J gave up 4 bases; unmatched junction bases: 5. The CDR3 is made up of 15 amino acids. CDR3 sequence: CASSQLAGAPDTQYF. The DNA of the CDR3 is TGTGCCAGCAGCCAACTAGCGGGGGCCCCAGATACGCAGTATTTT.

Many counts were recorded for this clonotype. V usage is TRBV11-3 and J usage is TRBJ2-2; D not certain. V was trimmed by 4 bases and J by 2 bases, leaving 14 bases between them. The CDR3 totals 16 residues. Germline V gives CDR1 SGHNT, CDR2 YENEEA. CDR3 coding DNA: TGTGCCAGCAGCTCCTTTGAGGCCGGAAACACCGGGGAGCTGTTTTTT. Protein sequence: CASSSFEAGNTGELFF.

The rearrangement links TRBV11-3 to TRBJ2-7, with D perhaps given as TRBD1 or TRBD2 (6 bases each). Germline CDR1 and CDR2: SGHNT and YENEEA. CDR3 length: 15 amino acids. V lost 4 bases and J 2 bases, leaving 15 bases between the germline ends. CDR3 in amino acids: CASSSGGDKPYEQYF. CDR3 bases: TGTGCCAGCAGCTCGGGCGGGGACAAGCCCTACGAGCAGTACTTC.

This clonotype was observed a handful of times. CDR3 coding DNA: TGTGCCAGCAGCTTAATAGTTCAGAAGAGGGATTACGAGCAGTACGTC. Encoded protein: CASSLIVQKRDYEQYV. V and J are TRBV7-3 and TRBJ2-7, with a possible D match to TRBD2 (5 bases). The V and J ends lost 1 base and 4 bases respectively, with 17 bases between them. The CDR3 totals 16 residues. Germline assignment: CDR1 SGHTA and CDR2 FQGTGA.

The table lists this clonotype with a few counts. V usage is TRBV14 and J usage is TRBJ2-3; 9 nucleotides line up with TRBD2. Germline-derived CDR1 and CDR2 are SGHDN and FVKESK. The CDR3 contains 15 residues. V lost 5 bases, J lost 1 base, and 4 bases stayed unmatched. The CDR3 here is CASSGLAGRTDTQYF. DNA of the CDR3: TGTGCCAGCAGCGGGCTAGCGGGGCGCACAGATACGCAGTATTTT. Looking up the rest from reference TRBV14 and TRBJ2-3 gives the full variable domain: EAGVTQFPSHSVIEKGQTVTLRCDPISGHDNLYWYRRVMGKEIKFLLHFVKESKQDESGMPNNRFLAERTGGTYSTLKVQPAELEDSGVYFCASSGLAGRTDTQYFGPGTRLTVL.

The J gene is TRBJ2-2, the V gene TRBV12-3 or TRBV12-4, with no clear D. This CDR3 comprises 16 residues. The V end lost 6 bases, the J end lost 3 bases, and 17 bases lay between the germline ends. CDR3 DNA: TGTGCCAGCAGCCCCGGTGGGGTGAGAGACACCGGGGAGCTGTTTTTT. Residues: CASSPGGVRDTGELFF.

This clonotype came up many times. The V call is TRBV6-1, the J call TRBJ2-1; D perhaps matches TRBD1 (6 bases). The CDR3 is made up of 12 amino acids. Germline V gene data show CDR1 as MNHNS and CDR2 as SASEGT. V lost 7 bases, J lost 6 bases, and 10 bases lay in between. The chain's CDR3 is CASMRGGNEQFF. The CDR3 DNA follows: TGTGCCAGCATGAGAGGGGGCAATGAGCAGTTCTTC.

On this clonotype itself: This may be a read error: a much more frequent sequence differs by one nucleotide. This chain's CDR3 is CASSLAGPGQGVYGQYF. CDR3 DNA: TGTGCCAGCAGCTTAGCAGGGCCGGGACAGGGAGTCTACGGGCAGTACTTC. This chain connects TRBV7-6 to TRBJ2-7; 9 bases map to TRBD1. The CDR3 contains 17 residues. Germline values: CDR1 SGHVS, CDR2 FNYEAQ.